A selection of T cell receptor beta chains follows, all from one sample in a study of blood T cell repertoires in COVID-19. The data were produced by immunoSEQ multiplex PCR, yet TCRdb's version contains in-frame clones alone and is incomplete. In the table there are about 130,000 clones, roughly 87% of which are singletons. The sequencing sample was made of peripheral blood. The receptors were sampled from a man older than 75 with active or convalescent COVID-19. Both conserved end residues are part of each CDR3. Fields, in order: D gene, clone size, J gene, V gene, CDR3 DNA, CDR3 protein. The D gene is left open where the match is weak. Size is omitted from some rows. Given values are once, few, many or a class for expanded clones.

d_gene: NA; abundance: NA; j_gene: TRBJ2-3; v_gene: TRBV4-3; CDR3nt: TGCGCCAGCAGCCAAAGCGGGAGCACAGATACGCAGTATTTT; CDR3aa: CASSQSGSTDTQYF
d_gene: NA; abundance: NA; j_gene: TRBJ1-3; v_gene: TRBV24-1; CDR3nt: TGTGCCACCCGCGGGAGTGGAAACACCATATATTTT; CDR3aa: CATRGSGNTIYF
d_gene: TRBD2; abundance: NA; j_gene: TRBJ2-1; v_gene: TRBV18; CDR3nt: TGTGCCAGCTCGCCCGGGACTAGCGGGAACAATGAGCAGTTCTTC; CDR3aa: CASSPGTSGNNEQFF
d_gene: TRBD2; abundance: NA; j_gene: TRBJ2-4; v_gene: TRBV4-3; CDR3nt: TGCGCCAGCAGCCAAGTGTGGACTAGCGGGAGAAGGAACAAAAACATTCAGTACTTC; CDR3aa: CASSQVWTSGRRNKNIQYF
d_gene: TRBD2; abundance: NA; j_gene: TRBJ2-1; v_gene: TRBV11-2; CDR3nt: TGTGCCAGCAGGCGGGGACTAGCGGGGAAACACAATGAGCAGTTCTTC; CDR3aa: CASRRGLAGKHNEQFF
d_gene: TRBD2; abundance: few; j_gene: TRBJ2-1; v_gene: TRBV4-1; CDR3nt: TGCGCCAGCAGCTTACTAGCGGGGGGGCTTCATGAGCAGTTCTTC; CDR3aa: CASSLLAGGLHEQFF
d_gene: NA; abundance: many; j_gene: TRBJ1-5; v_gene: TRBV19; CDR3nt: TGTGCCAGTAGTATTTACGGGGAAGGGAAGGATCAGCCCCAGCATTTT; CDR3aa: CASSIYGEGKDQPQHF
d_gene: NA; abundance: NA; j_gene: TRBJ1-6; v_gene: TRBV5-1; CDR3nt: TGCGCCAGCAGCCTGGACACTGGGGGCAACTCACCCCTCCACTTT; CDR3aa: CASSLDTGGNSPLHF
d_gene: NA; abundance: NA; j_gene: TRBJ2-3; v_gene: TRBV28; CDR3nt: TGTGCCAGCAGGACTAGTAGCACAGATACGCAGTATTTT; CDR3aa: CASRTSSTDTQYF
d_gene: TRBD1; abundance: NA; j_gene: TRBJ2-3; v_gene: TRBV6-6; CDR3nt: TGTGCCAGCAGTTACGCCATTGGACAGGGCACAGATACGCAGTATTTT; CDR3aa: CASSYAIGQGTDTQYF
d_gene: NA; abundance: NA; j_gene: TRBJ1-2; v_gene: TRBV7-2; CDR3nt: TGTGCCAGCAGCTTAGCGTGGGGGACATCTGGCTACACCTTC; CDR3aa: CASSLAWGTSGYTF
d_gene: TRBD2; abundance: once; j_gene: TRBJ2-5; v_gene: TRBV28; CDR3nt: TGTGCCAGCAGTTTATTAGGTCTAGCGGGGGTGGAGACCCAGTACTTC; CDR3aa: CASSLLGLAGVETQYF
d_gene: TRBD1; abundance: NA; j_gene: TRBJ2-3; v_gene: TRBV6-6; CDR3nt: TGTGCCAGCAGCCGGACAGGGGGAAGAACTAGCACAGATACGCAGTATTTT; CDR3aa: CASSRTGGRTSTDTQYF
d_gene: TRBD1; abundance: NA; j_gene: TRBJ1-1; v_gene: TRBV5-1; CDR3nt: TGCGCCAGCAGCCGATGGACAGGGGCCATGAACACTGAAGCTTTCTTT; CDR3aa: CASSRWTGAMNTEAFF
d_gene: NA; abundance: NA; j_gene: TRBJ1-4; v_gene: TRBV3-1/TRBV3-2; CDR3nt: TGTGCCAGCAGCCAAGATCTTAGTCGAGAAAAACTGTTTTTT; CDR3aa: CASSQDLSREKLFF
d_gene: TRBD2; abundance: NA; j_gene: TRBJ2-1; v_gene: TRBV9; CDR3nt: TGTGCCAGCAGCGAAACCGGGACTAGCGCCTCCAATGAGCAGTTCTTC; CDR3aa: CASSETGTSASNEQFF
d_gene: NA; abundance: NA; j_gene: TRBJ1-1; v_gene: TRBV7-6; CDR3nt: TGTGCCAGCAGCTTAGGCTCAGTCATGAACACTGAAGCTTTCTTT; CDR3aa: CASSLGSVMNTEAFF
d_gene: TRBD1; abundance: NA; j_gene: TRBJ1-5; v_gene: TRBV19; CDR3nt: TGTGCCACCCAGACAGGGGTTAACAATCAGCCCCAGCATTTT; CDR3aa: CATQTGVNNQPQHF
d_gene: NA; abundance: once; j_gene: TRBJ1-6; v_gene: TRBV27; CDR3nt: TGTGCCAGCAGTTCCCGGGACAAATTAAATAATTCACCCCTCCACTTT; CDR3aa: CASSSRDKLNNSPLHF
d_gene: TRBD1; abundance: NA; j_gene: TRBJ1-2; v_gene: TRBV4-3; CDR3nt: TGCGCCAGCAGTCCTTCACAGGGGCACTATGGCTACACCTTC; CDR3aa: CASSPSQGHYGYTF
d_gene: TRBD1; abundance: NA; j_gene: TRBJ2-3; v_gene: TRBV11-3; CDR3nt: TGTGCCAGTTCGCCTGGGACAGGGGGCACAGATACGCAGTATTTT; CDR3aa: CASSPGTGGTDTQYF
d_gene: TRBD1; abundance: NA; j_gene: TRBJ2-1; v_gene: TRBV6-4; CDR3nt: TGTGCCAGCAGTGATCGCTCGACAGGGGGGGTCACGAGCTCCTACAATGAGCAGTTCTTC; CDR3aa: CASSDRSTGGVTSSYNEQFF
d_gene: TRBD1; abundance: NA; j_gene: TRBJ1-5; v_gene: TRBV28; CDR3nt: TGTGCCATAGGACAGGGGCCCACGAGGCGTCAGCCCCAGCATTTT; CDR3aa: CAIGQGPTRRQPQHF
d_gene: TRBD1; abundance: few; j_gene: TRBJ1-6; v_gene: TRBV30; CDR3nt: TGTGCCTGGGCCCGACAGGGGGGGTTTAATTCACCCCTCCACTTT; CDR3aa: CAWARQGGFNSPLHF
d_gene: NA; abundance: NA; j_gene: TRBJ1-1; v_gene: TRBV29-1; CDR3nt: TGCAGCGTTTACAGGGAGAGTGGGAACACTGAAGCTTTCTTT; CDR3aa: CSVYRESGNTEAFF
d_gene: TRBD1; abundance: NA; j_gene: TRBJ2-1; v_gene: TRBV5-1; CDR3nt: TGCGCCAGCAGCCACGGGACAGGGGATGGCAGGGGGTCCTACAATGAGCAGTTCTTC; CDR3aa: CASSHGTGDGRGSYNEQFF
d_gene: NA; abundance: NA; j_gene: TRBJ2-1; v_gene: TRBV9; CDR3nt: TGTGCCAGCAGCGTCGCGCTAATTGGCAATGAGCAGTTCTTC; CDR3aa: CASSVALIGNEQFF
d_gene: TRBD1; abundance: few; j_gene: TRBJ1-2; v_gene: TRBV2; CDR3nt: TGTGCCAGCAGTCCGGACAGGAACTATGGCTACACCTTC; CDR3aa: CASSPDRNYGYTF
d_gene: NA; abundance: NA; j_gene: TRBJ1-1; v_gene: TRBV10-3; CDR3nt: TGTGCCATCAGTGGGCCTAGAGGAGGGGCGCAAACTGAAGCTTTCTTT; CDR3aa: CAISGPRGGAQTEAFF
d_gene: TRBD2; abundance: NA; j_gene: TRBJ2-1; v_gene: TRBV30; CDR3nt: TGTGCCTGGAGTGTGGGACTAGCGGGTGTAGAGCAGTTCTTC; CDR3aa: CAWSVGLAGVEQFF
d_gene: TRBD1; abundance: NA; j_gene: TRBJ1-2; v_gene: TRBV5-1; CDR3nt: TGCGCCAGCAGCTTGAATGGACAGGATCGCTATGGCTACACCTTC; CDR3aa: CASSLNGQDRYGYTF
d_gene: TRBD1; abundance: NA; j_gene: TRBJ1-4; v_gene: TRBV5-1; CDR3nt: TGCGCCAGCAGCCCCGGGACAGCAACTAATGAAAAACTGTTTTTT; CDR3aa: CASSPGTATNEKLFF
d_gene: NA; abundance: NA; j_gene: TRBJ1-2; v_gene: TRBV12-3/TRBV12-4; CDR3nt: TGTGCCAGCAGTTCAGGACTCTGGGGCTACACCTTC; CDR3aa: CASSSGLWGYTF
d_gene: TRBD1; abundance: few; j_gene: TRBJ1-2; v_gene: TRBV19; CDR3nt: TGTGCCAGTAGTCTCGGACAGGGGGCTGTTAACTATGGCTACACCTTC; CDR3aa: CASSLGQGAVNYGYTF
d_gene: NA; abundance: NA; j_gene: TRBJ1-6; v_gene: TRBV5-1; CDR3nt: TGCGCCAGCAGCCAATTTCTAACTAATTCACCCCTCCACTTT; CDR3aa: CASSQFLTNSPLHF